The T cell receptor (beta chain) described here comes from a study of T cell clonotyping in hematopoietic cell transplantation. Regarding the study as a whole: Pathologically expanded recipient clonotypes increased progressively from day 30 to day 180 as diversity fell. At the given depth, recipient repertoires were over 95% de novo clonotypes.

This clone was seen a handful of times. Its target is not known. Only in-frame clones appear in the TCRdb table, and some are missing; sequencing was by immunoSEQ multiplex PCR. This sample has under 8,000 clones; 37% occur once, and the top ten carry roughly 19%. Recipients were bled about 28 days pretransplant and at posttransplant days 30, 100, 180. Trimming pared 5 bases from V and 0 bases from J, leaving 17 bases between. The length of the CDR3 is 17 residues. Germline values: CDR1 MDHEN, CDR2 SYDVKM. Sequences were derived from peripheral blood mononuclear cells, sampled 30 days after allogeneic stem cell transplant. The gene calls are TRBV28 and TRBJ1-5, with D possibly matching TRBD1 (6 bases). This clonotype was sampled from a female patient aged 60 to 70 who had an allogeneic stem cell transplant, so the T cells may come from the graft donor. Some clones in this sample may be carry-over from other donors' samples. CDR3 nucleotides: TGTGCCAGCAGTCCTAGGACAGTAGGATATAGCAATCAGCCCCAGCATTTT. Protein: CASSPRTVGYSNQPQHF.